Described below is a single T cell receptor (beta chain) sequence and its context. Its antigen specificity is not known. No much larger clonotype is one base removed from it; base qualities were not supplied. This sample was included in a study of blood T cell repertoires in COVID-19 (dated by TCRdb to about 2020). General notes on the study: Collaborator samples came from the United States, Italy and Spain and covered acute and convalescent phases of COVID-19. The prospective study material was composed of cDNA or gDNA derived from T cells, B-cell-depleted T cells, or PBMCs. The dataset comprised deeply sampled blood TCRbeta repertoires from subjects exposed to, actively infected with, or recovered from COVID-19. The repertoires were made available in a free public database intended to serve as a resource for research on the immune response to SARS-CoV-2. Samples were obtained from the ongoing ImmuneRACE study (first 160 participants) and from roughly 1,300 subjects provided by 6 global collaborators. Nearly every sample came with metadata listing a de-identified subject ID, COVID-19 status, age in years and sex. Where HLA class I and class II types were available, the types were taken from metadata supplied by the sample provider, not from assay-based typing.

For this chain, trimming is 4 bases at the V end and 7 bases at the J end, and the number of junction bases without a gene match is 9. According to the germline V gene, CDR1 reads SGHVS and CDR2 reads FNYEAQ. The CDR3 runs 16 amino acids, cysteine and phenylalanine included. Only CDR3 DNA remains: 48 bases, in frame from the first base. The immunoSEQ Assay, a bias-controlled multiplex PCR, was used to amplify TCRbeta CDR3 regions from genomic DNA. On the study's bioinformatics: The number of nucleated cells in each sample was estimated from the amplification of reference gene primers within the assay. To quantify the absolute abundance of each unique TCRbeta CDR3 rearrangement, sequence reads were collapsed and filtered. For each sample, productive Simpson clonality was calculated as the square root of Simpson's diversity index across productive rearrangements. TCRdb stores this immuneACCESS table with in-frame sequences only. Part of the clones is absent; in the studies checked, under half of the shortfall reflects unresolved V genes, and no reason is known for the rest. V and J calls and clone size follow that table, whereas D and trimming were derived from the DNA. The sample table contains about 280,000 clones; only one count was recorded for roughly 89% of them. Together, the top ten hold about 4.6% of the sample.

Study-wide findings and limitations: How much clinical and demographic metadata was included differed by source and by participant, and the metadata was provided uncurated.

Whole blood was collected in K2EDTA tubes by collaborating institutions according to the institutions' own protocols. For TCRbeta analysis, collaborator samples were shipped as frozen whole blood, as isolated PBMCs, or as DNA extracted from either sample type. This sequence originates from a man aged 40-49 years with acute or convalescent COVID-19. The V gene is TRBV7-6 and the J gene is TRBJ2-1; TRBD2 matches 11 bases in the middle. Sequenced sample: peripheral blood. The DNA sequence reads TGTGCCAGCAGCTCCGCGGCTAGCGGGGGGTATAATGAGCAGTTCTTC. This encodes CASSSAASGGYNEQFF.